This TCR beta chain appears in the sequencing data of a study of identifying expanded T cells in peripheral blood. CDR3 size: 20 residues. Germline assignment: CDR1 LNHDA and CDR2 SQIVND (reference sequence). With 0 bases clipped from V and 10 bases from J, the junction kept 18 bases outside the gene matches. Sequenced by immunoSEQ multiplex PCR; TCRdb stores in-frame clones only, minus some. This table holds 80,000 to 95,000 clones, 88% found once. Study findings and constraints: Variance in clone template counts between approximately two-week samples significantly increased with total template count across all healthy donors.

Worth noting for this clone: Its antigen is not known.

This receptor was taken from a person aged 18 to 70 in good health. Input material: blood. The chain recombines TRBV19 with TRBJ2-1; 13 nucleotides line up with TRBD2. DNA for the CDR3: TGTGCCAGTAGTATAGATGCCGGAACTAGCGGGAGGGCTAAGGCAAGCGAGCAGTTCTTC. Protein product: CASSIDAGTSGRAKASEQFF.